One sample yielded the 16 T cell receptor beta chains listed below, sequenced in a study of cytomegalovirus exposure and HLA in healthy donors. Both 60 Vbeta primers and 13 Jbeta primers went into the PCR. TCRdb's copy holds only in-frame clones and misses some; the assay was immunoSEQ multiplex PCR. This table holds about 110,000 clones, more than 75% found once. Sequenced material: PBMCs. These receptors originate from a man aged 25 to 40 in good health and CMV-seropositive.

Only a few counts were recorded for this clone. This rearrangement joins TRBV6-1 to TRBJ1-1; D may be TRBD1 (5 bases). This CDR3 is built from 14 residues. Germline V gene data show CDR1 as MNHNS and CDR2 as SASEGT. The V and J ends lost 5 bases and 5 bases respectively, with 15 bases between them. CDR3 coding DNA: TGTGCCAGCAGTAAGACAGCTGCGAATACTGAAGCTTTCTTT. Residues: CASSKTAANTEAFF.

The genes are TRBV19 and TRBJ1-1, with TRBD1 identical over 7 bases. The CDR3 is 15 amino acids. The germline V gene has CDR1 LNHDA and CDR2 SQIVND (reference sequence). The J segment lost 4 bases and the V segment lost 5 bases, leaving 10 bases of the junction unmatched. CDR3 in amino acids: CASSGTTGIGTEAFF. Written as DNA, the CDR3 is TGTGCCAGTAGTGGAACGACAGGGATTGGCACTGAAGCTTTCTTT.

Worth noting for this clone: Compared with germline, one end of the junction differs, possibly owing to a read error. The chain links TRBV7-9 to TRBJ1-5; no definite D call. The CDR3 runs to 12 residues. Germline V gene lookup returns CDR1 SEHNR and CDR2 FQNEAQ (reference sequence). CDR3 nucleotide sequence: TGTTCCAGCAGCTTCCTCAATCAGCCCCAGCATTTT. Amino acids: CSSSFLNQPQHF.

The chain recombines TRBV7-9 with TRBJ1-2; the match to TRBD1 covers 8 bases. Germline CDR1 SEHNR, CDR2 FQNEAQ (reference sequence). Losses at the gene ends were 7 bases for V and 7 bases for J; bases not matched to a gene: 14. The CDR3 is 15 residues long. The CDR3 spells CASTPDRTGIRGYTF. CDR3 sequence (DNA): TGTGCCAGCACCCCTGACAGGACAGGGATTCGTGGCTACACCTTC.

The table lists this clone with a few counts. Other DNA sequences of this sample code for an identical CDR3. The chain recombines TRBV6-5 with TRBJ1-5; TRBD1 is a possible D gene (5 bases). The V end was cut by 6 bases, the J end by 0 bases, with 6 bases between. The CDR3 extends over 13 amino acids. Germline CDR1 MNHEY, CDR2 SVGAGI. The CDR3 DNA sequence: TGTGCCAGCAGGGGGGGTAGCAATCAGCCCCAGCATTTT. Translation: CASRGGSNQPQHF.

The chain uses TRBV6-5 and TRBJ1-3, with TRBD1 as a possible D gene (5 bases). With 6 bases removed from V and 1 base from J, the gap between germline ends came to 10 bases. Germline V gene data show CDR1 as MNHEY and CDR2 as SVGAGI. This CDR3 spans 14 amino acids. CDR3 DNA: TGTGCCAGCAGCTCTACAGGATCTGGAAACACCATATATTTT. Amino acid sequence: CASSSTGSGNTIYF.

The chain has TRBV25-1 and TRBJ1-6; TRBD1 is a possible D gene (6 bases). Trimming shortened V by 5 bases and J by 2 bases, and 16 bases separated the two germline ends. There are 17 residues in the CDR3. Germline V gives CDR1 MGHDK, CDR2 SYGVNS. This CDR3 reads CASSTIGGRTYNSPLHF. For the CDR3, the DNA is TGTGCCAGCAGTACTATCGGGGGGCGCACCTATAATTCACCCCTCCACTTT.

The CDR3: CASSEFQGLEQYF. CDR3 in DNA: TGCGCCAGCAGTGAGTTCCAGGGGCTCGAGCAGTACTTC. The V gene is TRBV10-1, the J gene TRBJ2-7, with TRBD1 as a possible D gene (6 bases). The V gene's germline CDR1 is WNHNN and CDR2 SYGVQD (reference sequence). V was shortened by 1 base and J by 6 bases, with 10 bases between the two germline ends. There are 13 residues in the CDR3.

The rearrangement links TRBV9 to TRBJ2-3; D is possibly TRBD2 (5 bases). V was shortened by 3 bases and J by 2 bases, with 10 bases between the two germline ends. Germline CDR1 SGDLS, CDR2 YYNGEE. This CDR3 region has 14 residues. CDR3: CASSARLSTDTQYF. As DNA, the CDR3 is TGTGCCAGCAGCGCGAGACTATCCACAGATACGCAGTATTTT.

The chain has TRBV29-1 and TRBJ2-7, with TRBD1 matching over 7 bases. Losses at the gene ends were 6 bases for V and 2 bases for J; bases not matched to a gene: 7. Germline V lookup: CDR1 SQVTM, CDR2 ANQGSEA. This CDR3 contains 13 residues. Here the CDR3 DNA reads TGCAGCGTGTCAGGGGGAAATGCCTACGAGCAGTACTTC. This codes for CSVSGGNAYEQYF.

This chain connects TRBV18 to TRBJ1-2; D remains unclear. The CDR3 totals 13 residues. Germline V gene data show CDR1 as KGHSH and CDR2 as LQKENI. V was cut by 4 bases and J by 2 bases, with 8 bases left in between. The CDR3 bases are TGTGCCAGCTCACAGGGAGCGAACTATGGCTACACCTTC. It yields the protein CASSQGANYGYTF.

The chain links TRBV10-3 to TRBJ2-7; D possibly corresponds to TRBD2 (5 bases). The CDR3 runs 13 residues. CDR1 is ENHRY and CDR2 is SYGVKD in the germline V gene. Trimming stripped 2 bases from V and 6 bases from J, with 11 bases between. The CDR3 region is CAISEASRSEQYF. For the CDR3, the DNA is TGTGCCATCAGTGAGGCTAGCCGGAGCGAGCAGTACTTC.

The gene calls are TRBV10-3 and TRBJ1-1; D might be TRBD1 (5 bases). Trimming stripped 2 bases from V and 2 bases from J, with 12 bases between. The CDR3 covers 15 residues. CDR1 is ENHRY, CDR2 SYGVKD, per germline. The CDR3 spells CAISEDRLINTEAFF. The CDR3 region has the DNA TGTGCCATCAGTGAGGACAGACTTATTAACACTGAAGCTTTCTTT.

The gene calls are TRBV10-3 and TRBJ1-1; D unresolved. The CDR3 loop spans 14 amino acids. Germline V gene sequence: CDR1 ENHRY, CDR2 SYGVKD. Trimming took 2 bases from V and 14 from J, leaving 21 bases between them. The CDR3 DNA sequence: TGTGCCATCAGTGAGGGCCCCACCCCCCCCCGGGTCTTCTTT. This translates into CAISEGPTPPRVFF.

V usage is TRBV19 and J usage is TRBJ2-3; D is unclear. From germline, CDR1 is LNHDA and CDR2 SQIVND (reference sequence). Trimming took 7 bases from V and 2 from J, leaving 13 bases between them. There are 14 residues in the CDR3. CDR3 amino acids: CASNWRRFTDTQYF. CDR3 coding DNA: TGTGCCAGTAACTGGCGGAGATTCACAGATACGCAGTATTTT.

This clone was observed a handful of times. V is TRBV7-9 and J is TRBJ1-1, with D perhaps TRBD1 (5 bases). V lost 3 bases and J 1 base, leaving 12 bases between the germline ends. Per germline, CDR1 SEHNR and CDR2 FQNEAQ (reference sequence). The CDR3 runs 15 residues. The CDR3 DNA is TGTGCCAGCAGCTTGGTGGGGGAGGGGAACACTGAAGCTTTCTTT. This gives the protein CASSLVGEGNTEAFF.